This T cell receptor (beta chain) was observed in a study of blood T cell repertoires in COVID-19. On the study more broadly: The United States, Italy and Spain provided the acute and convalescent COVID-19 samples. PBMCs, B-cell-depleted T cells, or T cells were the source of the cDNA or gDNA that made up the material.

Per the original methods: Amplification of reference gene primers was used by the study to estimate nucleated cell counts. Sequencing was performed with immunoSEQ multiplex PCR; in TCRdb, only in-frame clones are kept and a portion is missing. V, J and clone size are those of that table, while D and trimming were read from the DNA. Among hundreds of thousands of clones listed, roughly 90% were seen once. Sequencing input: peripheral blood. This TCR derives from a woman in her twenties or thirties with active or convalescent COVID-19.

CDR3 in DNA: TGTGCCATCAGTGACAGGGGGAGCTCCTACGAGCAGTACTTC. This translates into CAISDRGSSYEQYF. The V call is TRBV10-3, the J call TRBJ2-7; 7 bases match TRBD1. Losses at the gene ends were 3 bases for V and 0 bases for J; bases not matched to a gene: 2. The CDR3 covers 14 residues. Germline V gives CDR1 ENHRY, CDR2 SYGVKD.